This T cell receptor (beta chain) came from a study of CD8+ T cells in alopecia areata. Overall study findings and caveats: Under tofacitinib, numerous expanded lesional clonotypes remained detectable in scalp and blood.

Germline V lookup: CDR1 PRHDT, CDR2 FYEKMQ (reference sequence). Losses at the gene ends were 6 bases for V and 1 base for J; bases not matched to a gene: 10. This CDR3 contains 16 residues. Treatment noted: oral pan-JAK inhibitor, 5-10 mg twice daily. Reverse transcription of extracted RNA yielded cDNA, which provided the sequencing template. The method was immunoSEQ multiplex PCR; TCRdb's version includes in-frame clones alone and lacks a portion of them. This sample has 95,000 to 120,000 clones; approximately 51% occur once, and the top ten carry roughly 3.5%. On this clone: Its antigen is currently unknown.

The chain recombines TRBV13 with TRBJ2-5; 8 nucleotides match TRBD2. This clonotype was obtained from a human donor with alopecia areata. Sequencing used CD4+ T cells sorted from blood, obtained at week 24, from a patient treated with tofacitinib. For the CDR3, the DNA is TGTGCCAGCAGATCGCAACGGGGGGGATTCCAAGAGACCCAGTACTTC. It is translated as CASRSQRGGFQETQYF.